These 26 T cell receptor beta chains originate from one sample sequenced in a study of blood T cell repertoires in COVID-19. Data came from immunoSEQ multiplex PCR; TCRdb stores just in-frame clones and leaves some out. This sample has around 250,000 clones, with approximately 90% found just once. Sequencing was carried out using PBMCs or T cells enriched from blood (not recorded which). Receptors were obtained from a woman aged 30 to 39 who had recovered from COVID-19.

The chain is built from TRBV4-2 and TRBJ2-1; D is possibly TRBD2 (6 bases). The V gene's germline CDR1 is LGHNA and CDR2 YNFKEQ. The CDR3 consists of 16 residues. Trimming left V 6 bases short and J 9 bases short, with 24 bases between. The CDR3 is CASSYGGLRGLGEQFF. CDR3 sequence (DNA): TGTGCCAGCAGTTATGGGGGACTGAGGGGTCTGGGTGAGCAGTTCTTC.

The chain recombines TRBV12-5 with TRBJ2-3; weak D call: TRBD2 (5 bases). V gave up 6 bases and J gave up 2 bases, with 6 bases separating them. The CDR3 is 12 amino acids. The germline V gene encodes CDR1 LGHNT and CDR2 FRNRAP. As DNA, the CDR3 is TGTGCTAGTGGCCGGGACACAGATACGCAGTATTTT. Translated: CASGRDTDTQYF.

J is TRBJ2-1 and V is TRBV5-5; possible D gene TRBD2, 5 bases. The CDR3 extends over 13 amino acids. Germline V gene lookup returns CDR1 SGHKS and CDR2 YYEKEE (reference sequence). V lost 1 base and J 8 bases, leaving 10 bases between the germline ends. The CDR3 coding sequence is TGTGCCAGCAGCTTGATCTCCGGGGATGAGCAGTTCTTC. Residues: CASSLISGDEQFF.

This clone has a handful of counts. The chain has TRBV19 and TRBJ1-4; 7 nucleotides agree with TRBD1. With V trimmed by 11 bases and J by 2 bases, 8 bases remained unmatched. Germline lookup yields CDR1 LNHDA and CDR2 SQIVND (reference sequence). The CDR3 sequence is 14 residues long. The CDR3 sequence is CAATGDGTNEKLFF. As DNA, the CDR3 is TGTGCCGCTACAGGGGACGGTACTAATGAAAAACTGTTTTTT.

The DNA of the CDR3 is TGTGCCATCAGAAGCGACACCGGGGAGCTGTTTTTT. It yields the protein CAIRSDTGELFF. This chain uses TRBV10-3 with TRBJ2-2; D is unresolved. V lost 6 bases, J lost 3 bases, and 5 bases lay in between. The CDR3 loop spans 12 amino acids. Germline CDR1 and CDR2: ENHRY and SYGVKD.

The rearrangement links TRBV7-2 to TRBJ1-6; 8 bases are shared with TRBD1. The CDR3 consists of 15 residues. CDR1 and CDR2 (germline): SGHTA, FQGNSA. V lost 1 base to trimming and J lost 10 bases; unmatched junction nucleotides: 6. The CDR3 region is CASSLGIGQGSPLHF. In DNA form, the CDR3 reads TGTGCCAGCAGCTTAGGAATAGGACAGGGATCACCCCTCCACTTT.

The V call is TRBV5-4, the J call TRBJ2-1; D gene ambiguous. Germline V gives CDR1 SGHNT, CDR2 YYREEE (reference sequence). This CDR3 is built from 13 residues. The germline V and J ends were trimmed by 4 bases and 7 bases, with 12 bases remaining between them. CDR3 in DNA: TGTGCCAGCAGCCCAGGCATAATAAATGAGCAGTTCTTC. The encoded protein is CASSPGIINEQFF.

This chain connects TRBV2 to TRBJ1-3; D unresolved. Germline CDR1 is SNHLY and CDR2 is FYNNEI. V lost 1 base, J lost 0 bases, and 10 bases lay in between. This CDR3 is 16 amino acids long. The CDR3 is CASSEVSGSSGNTIYF. The CDR3 coding sequence is TGTGCCAGCAGTGAAGTTTCCGGGAGCTCTGGAAACACCATATATTTT. The entire variable domain, with the rest obtained from reference TRBV2 and TRBJ1-3, is as follows: EPEVTQTPSHQVTQMGQEVILRCVPISNHLYFYWYRQILGQKVEFLVSFYNNEISEKSEIFDDQFSVERPDGSNFTLKIRSTKLEDSAMYFCASSEVSGSSGNTIYFGEGSWLTVV.

The V and J genes are TRBV30 and TRBJ2-7; the match to TRBD2 covers 12 bases. The CDR3 consists of 15 residues. Germline CDR1 is GTSNPN and CDR2 is SVGIG (reference sequence). After removal of 0 bases from V and 6 bases from J, the junction contained 6 bases not matched to a gene. The CDR3 spells CAWSVRLAGVSEQYF. As DNA, the CDR3 is TGTGCCTGGAGTGTACGACTAGCGGGAGTCTCCGAGCAGTACTTC.

The chain recombines TRBV24-1 with TRBJ1-1; TRBD1 agrees at 10 bases. V lost 7 bases and J lost 8; bases outside the gene matches: 15. The CDR3 runs 16 residues. Germline CDR1 KGHDR, CDR2 SFDVKD. The CDR3 nucleotides are TGTGCCACCAGGCCTTCTCCCGGGACAGGGGCTGGCGAAGCTTTCTTT. It translates to CATRPSPGTGAGEAFF.

This clone was seen only a few times. The chain combines TRBV28 with TRBJ1-3; D gene ambiguous. The CDR3 is made up of 12 amino acids. The V gene lost 4 bases and the J gene lost 9 bases, with 10 bases spanning the gap. The germline V gene encodes CDR1 MDHEN and CDR2 SYDVKM. This CDR3 is CASSYRLSTIYF. The CDR3 DNA reads as TGTGCCAGCAGTTACCGACTCTCCACCATATATTTT.

V and J are TRBV6-6 and TRBJ2-3, with 7 nucleotides matching TRBD2. Per the germline V gene, CDR1 is MNHNY and CDR2 is SVGAGI (reference sequence). V shed 10 bases, J shed 2 bases, and the junction held 15 bases outside the gene matches. The length of the CDR3 is 16 residues. CDR3 sequence (DNA): TGTGCCACTCTCGCCCGGGTTGCGGGGGTCACAGATACGCAGTATTTT. The encoded protein is CATLARVAGVTDTQYF.

V usage is TRBV5-1 and J usage is TRBJ2-3; D may be TRBD1 (7 bases). V was clipped by 4 bases and J by 2 bases, with 14 bases between them. In germline, CDR1 is SGHRS, CDR2 YFSETQ. This CDR3 is 15 amino acids long. This CDR3 is CASSRGTDNTDTQYF. The CDR3 nucleotides are TGCGCCAGCAGCCGCGGGACAGATAACACAGATACGCAGTATTTT. Together with reference TRBV5-1 and TRBJ2-3, the CDR3 gives the full variable domain: KAGVTQTPRYLIKTRGQQVTLSCSPISGHRSVSWYQQTPGQGLQFLFEYFSETQRNKGNFPGRFSGRQFSNSRSEMNVSTLELGDSALYLCASSRGTDNTDTQYFGPGTRLTVL.

This chain connects TRBV6-6 to TRBJ1-1, with a possible D match to TRBD1 (5 bases). The V end lost 2 bases, the J end lost 10 bases, and 11 bases lay between the germline ends. The CDR3 length is 12 residues. CDR1 is MNHNY and CDR2 is SVGAGI in the germline V gene (reference sequence). In nucleotides, the CDR3 is TGTGCCAGCAGTTACCCCCGGGGGGGAGCTTTCTTT. Protein: CASSYPRGGAFF.

The CDR3 here is CASSPEGQINYGYTF. The CDR3 DNA follows: TGTGCCAGCAGCCCCGAGGGACAGATAAACTATGGCTACACCTTC. The rearrangement uses TRBV5-4 and TRBJ1-2; TRBD1 matches 7 bases. This CDR3 region has 15 residues. Trimming cost V 4 bases and J 2 bases; bases outside gene matches: 8. Per germline, CDR1 SGHNT and CDR2 YYREEE (reference sequence).

The chain uses TRBV2 and TRBJ1-1, with D hard to call. From germline, CDR1 is SNHLY and CDR2 FYNNEI. The V and J ends lost 8 bases and 1 base respectively, with 11 bases between them. This CDR3 has 13 residues. The CDR3 here is CASSGEGNTEAFF. The CDR3 bases are TGTGCCAGCTCCGGGGAGGGGAACACTGAAGCTTTCTTT.

The chain employs TRBV5-4 and TRBJ2-7; D is perhaps TRBD1 (5 bases). Germline V gene sequence: CDR1 SGHNT, CDR2 YYREEE (reference sequence). The V and J ends lost 0 bases and 3 bases respectively, with 7 bases between them. The CDR3 spans 13 residues. The CDR3 sequence: CASSLDRNYEQYF. The CDR3 nucleotides are TGTGCCAGCAGCTTGGACAGGAACTACGAGCAGTACTTC.

V usage is TRBV6-6 and J usage is TRBJ2-7; 9 bases are a match to TRBD2. The germline gives CDR1 MNHNY, CDR2 SVGAGI (reference sequence). Unmatched junction bases numbered 2, after V lost 6 bases and J lost 2 bases. There are 13 residues in the CDR3. DNA for the CDR3: TGTGCCAGCAGCGCGGGAGGGCCCTACGAGCAGTACTTC. The encoded protein is CASSAGGPYEQYF.

J is TRBJ1-2 and V is TRBV6-5; D may be TRBD1 (6 bases). This CDR3 comprises 15 residues. The V end was cut by 5 bases, the J end by 6 bases, with 19 bases between. CDR1 and CDR2 from the germline V gene are MNHEY and SVGAGI. DNA of the CDR3: TGTGCCAGCAGTATGTACAGGGAAATTCACGATGGCTACACCTTC. It is translated as CASSMYREIHDGYTF.

Here the CDR3 DNA reads TGTGCCAGTAGTACCCCCCGTTGGGGCCTGAATGAGCAGTTCTTC. Protein sequence: CASSTPRWGLNEQFF. The chain joins TRBV19 to TRBJ2-1, with D possibly matching TRBD1 (5 bases). Per germline, CDR1 LNHDA and CDR2 SQIVND (reference sequence). CDR3 length: 15 residues. Deletions cut 4 bases from V and 7 bases from J, with 17 bases between. The complete variable domain, with remaining parts taken from reference TRBV19 and TRBJ2-1, reads DGGITQSPKYLFRKEGQNVTLSCEQNLNHDAMYWYRQDPGQGLRLIYYSQIVNDFQKGDIAEGYSVSREKKESFPLTVTSAQKNPTAFYLCASSTPRWGLNEQFFGPGTRLTVL.

The CDR3 nucleotides read TGTGCCAGCAGGGGACAGGGGAATGGTAATGAGCAGTTCTTC. It encodes CASRGQGNGNEQFF. The chain joins TRBV28 to TRBJ2-1; TRBD1 agrees at 10 bases. Germline-derived CDR1 and CDR2 are MDHEN and SYDVKM. V was clipped by 6 bases and J by 7 bases; unmatched bases: 6. The CDR3 sequence is 14 residues long.

The rearrangement joins TRBV5-1 to TRBJ1-1, with D maybe TRBD1 (6 bases). The V and J ends lost 1 base and 3 bases respectively, with 10 bases between them. CDR1 and CDR2 from the germline V gene are SGHRS and YFSETQ. This CDR3 contains 14 residues. The CDR3 is CASSLTGSDTEAFF. DNA of the CDR3: TGCGCCAGCAGCTTGACAGGGTCAGACACTGAAGCTTTCTTT.

A single count supports this clone. This chain joins TRBV5-1 and TRBJ2-1, with TRBD2 as a possible D gene (5 bases). Germline CDR1 SGHRS, CDR2 YFSETQ. This CDR3 has 14 amino acids. Trimming removed 4 bases from V and 6 bases from J, with 14 bases in between. The CDR3 nucleotides are TGCGCCAGCAGCCTGATAGGACTCTTCAATGAGCAGTTCTTC. Translating gives CASSLIGLFNEQFF.

This clone appeared a single time. This rearrangement joins TRBV25-1 to TRBJ1-6, with D perhaps matching TRBD1 (6 bases). The ends were cut back, 3 bases at V and 7 bases at J, with 13 bases in the middle. CDR3 size: 15 residues. Germline V gene data show CDR1 as MGHDK and CDR2 as SYGVNS. CDR3 sequence reads: CASSDNRDRNSPLHF. The CDR3 nucleotides read TGTGCCAGCAGTGATAACAGGGACCGCAATTCACCCCTCCACTTT.

The V and J genes are TRBV9 and TRBJ2-1, with 12 positions matching TRBD2. Per germline, CDR1 SGDLS and CDR2 YYNGEE. The V segment lost 2 bases and the J segment 10 bases; nucleotides outside the gene matches: 10. The CDR3 extends over 16 amino acids. The CDR3 DNA sequence: TGTGCCAGCAGCGTCGGTTCGCTAGCGGGAGGGCGAGAGCAGTTCTTC. Protein product: CASSVGSLAGGREQFF.

This clone appeared a single time. The junction departs from germline at one end; a sequencing error may be responsible. The chain couples TRBV27 to TRBJ1-2; the match to TRBD1 covers 8 bases. There are 14 residues in the CDR3. Germline CDR1 reads MNHEY; CDR2 reads SMNVEV (reference sequence). The CDR3 nucleotides are TGTGCCAGCAGTTTAGGGACAGGCCCCTATGGCCACACCTTC. Amino acid sequence: CASSLGTGPYGHTF.